The 8 T cell receptor beta chains in this list originate from one sample, sequenced in a study of T-cell memory formation after mild COVID-19. TCRdb itself ran the 5' RACE reads through MiXCR, one entry per CDR3 protein. This table has roughly 340,000 distinct CDR3 sequences, roughly 15% appearing once. Sequenced sample: PBMCs or a T cell subset sorted from them (not recorded which). All receptors come from a man aged 18 to 29 who had mild COVID-19 (a few samples of this study predate the infection). Cell type and time point are not known.

This chain uses TRBV9 with TRBJ1-6, with a possible D match to TRBD1 (5 bases). Germline V gene data show CDR1 as SGDLS and CDR2 as YYNGEE. The CDR3 contains 17 residues. Trimming stripped 0 bases from V and 3 bases from J, with 13 bases between. Written as DNA, the CDR3 is TGTGCCAGCAGCGTAGAGAACAGGCCGTTCTATAATTCACCCCTCCACTTT. This codes for CASSVENRPFYNSPLHF.

This clonotype was counted many times. V and J are TRBV6-5 and TRBJ2-1; D is ambiguous. This CDR3 has 14 residues. Between the trimmed V and J ends, which lost 6 bases and 8 bases, there was a span of 17 bases. From germline, CDR1 is MNHEY and CDR2 SVGAGI. CDR3 residues: CASSYLVGSDEQFF. CDR3 nucleotides: TGTGCCAGCAGCTATCTAGTGGGCTCCGATGAGCAGTTCTTC.

Here the CDR3 DNA reads TGTGCCAGCACTATCTCGGACCCCCTAGAGACCCAGTACTTC. This encodes CASTISDPLETQYF. The chain combines TRBV28 with TRBJ2-5; no definite D call. Trimming shortened V by 7 bases and J by 4 bases, and 16 bases separated the two germline ends. Germline CDR1 reads MDHEN; CDR2 reads SYDVKM. This CDR3 comprises 14 residues.

This clonotype appeared a few times. The rearrangement links TRBV20-1 to TRBJ1-1; D is possibly TRBD1 (6 bases). The germline V gene has CDR1 DFQATT and CDR2 SNEGSKA (reference sequence). The CDR3 consists of 14 residues. Trimming took 2 bases from V and 0 from J, leaving 10 bases between them. As DNA, the CDR3 is TGCAGTGCTAGACGAGGACAGTTGAACACTGAAGCTTTCTTT. This translates into CSARRGQLNTEAFF.

The table lists this clonotype with a few counts. This chain links TRBV5-1 with TRBJ2-5; no clear D. Germline loops: CDR1 SGHRS, CDR2 YFSETQ. This CDR3 has 12 amino acids. The germline V and J ends were trimmed by 0 bases and 6 bases, with 6 bases remaining between them. Written as DNA, the CDR3 is TGCGCCAGCAGCTTGGCCCGCCAGACCCAGTACTTC. Protein: CASSLARQTQYF.

This clonotype showed up many times. The V and J genes are TRBV7-8 and TRBJ2-1; 8 nucleotides match TRBD2. Germline CDR1 SGHVS, CDR2 FQNEAQ. V lost 5 bases, J lost 5 bases, and 8 bases stayed unmatched. CDR3 length: 15 amino acids. As DNA, the CDR3 is TGTGCCAGCAGCCCTAGGACTAGCAGTCACAATGAGCAGTTCTTC. Protein: CASSPRTSSHNEQFF.

This clonotype was seen more than once but under ten times. This chain links TRBV4-1 with TRBJ2-7; 7 bases are a match to TRBD1. The CDR3 runs to 15 residues. The ends lost 0 bases at V and 4 bases at J; junction bases unmatched: 6. Per the germline V gene, CDR1 is MGHRA and CDR2 is YSYEKL. CDR3 protein: CASSQEWDRLYEQYF. The DNA of the CDR3 is TGCGCCAGCAGCCAAGAATGGGACAGACTATACGAGCAGTACTTC.

The chain carries TRBV20-1 and TRBJ2-5; TRBD1 is a possible D gene (5 bases). The CDR3 covers 13 residues. CDR1 is DFQATT and CDR2 is SNEGSKA in the germline V gene (reference sequence). Trimming removed 2 bases at V and 3 bases at J, with 10 bases between. The CDR3 DNA reads as TGCAGTGCTAGATGGGCAGGGAAAGAGACCCAGTACTTC. This codes for CSARWAGKETQYF.